These T cell receptor beta chains were read from a single sample in a study of sequential checkpoint blockade in melanoma. Libraries were prepared by immunoSEQ multiplex PCR; TCRdb keeps only in-frame clonotypes and omits some of them. The repertoire holds 10,000 to 15,000 clones, with approximately 24% as singletons. The starting material was tumor tissue (inferred from file names), obtained from a patient given nivolumab and ipilimumab in sequence. These receptors came from a human donor with melanoma. CDR3s include the opening cysteine and the closing phenylalanine or tryptophan. The D gene is left open where the match is weak. A clone size is listed for some rows: how often the clone was seen (once, few, many), or a class if it is expanded.

d_call	clone_size	v_call	j_call	cdr3_aa	cdr3_nt
TRBD2	.	TRBV5-1	TRBJ2-6	CASSFSGGSGANVLTF	TGCGCCAGCAGCTTCTCGGGGGGCTCTGGGGCCAACGTCCTGACTTTC
TRBD1	many	TRBV2	TRBJ1-3	CASSAPGGTASSGNTIYF	TGTGCCAGCAGTGCCCCCGGGGGGACAGCCAGCTCTGGAAACACCATATATTTT
.	few	TRBV6-8	TRBJ2-5	CASSYRRDSVGETQYF	TGTGCCAGCAGTTACAGACGGGACTCGGTAGGGGAGACCCAGTACTTC
.	few	TRBV9	TRBJ1-4	CASSFRLSDGEKLFF	TGTGCCAGCAGCTTCCGACTTTCCGACGGAGAAAAACTGTTTTTT
.	few	TRBV14	TRBJ2-5	CASSQGFRETQYF	TGTGCCAGCAGCCAGGGGTTTCGGGAGACCCAGTACTTC
.	many	TRBV6-8	TRBJ2-3	CASSDEGGFPDTQYF	TGTGCCAGCAGTGACGAGGGGGGGTTCCCAGATACGCAGTATTTT
TRBD1	.	TRBV5-1	TRBJ1-5	CASSLGDSNNQPQHF	TGCGCCAGCAGCTTGGGGGACAGTAACAATCAGCCCCAGCATTTT
.	.	TRBV6-8	TRBJ1-6	CASSYRGGGSPLHF	TGTGCCAGCAGTTACCGCGGAGGTGGATCACCCCTCCACTTT
.	few	TRBV11-3	TRBJ1-2	CASNFGTANYGYTF	TGTGCCAGCAACTTTGGGACGGCTAACTATGGCTACACCTTC
.	few	TRBV9	TRBJ2-5	CASSAPREETQYF	TGTGCCAGCAGCGCCCCGAGGGAGGAGACCCAGTACTTC
TRBD2	medium-sized	TRBV11-3	TRBJ2-1	CASSGVYSGGANEQFF	TGTGCCAGCAGCGGAGTGTACTCCGGGGGGGCAAATGAGCAGTTCTTC
TRBD2	few	TRBV6-8	TRBJ2-5	CASNKLAGTYQETQYF	TGTGCCAGCAATAAACTAGCGGGAACGTACCAAGAGACCCAGTACTTC
.	.	TRBV5-1	TRBJ1-1	CASSLASDRTTYTEAFF	TGCGCCAGCAGCTTGGCTTCGGACCGTACAACTTACACTGAAGCTTTCTTT
TRBD2	many	TRBV6-8	TRBJ2-5	CAIKERGGPGETQYF	TGTGCCATCAAGGAACGGGGGGGCCCAGGGGAGACCCAGTACTTC
TRBD1	few	TRBV6-8	TRBJ2-5	CASTRQGAETQYF	TGTGCCAGCACCAGACAGGGGGCAGAGACCCAGTACTTC
.	many	TRBV11-3	TRBJ1-2	CASSQQGRGSGYGYTF	TGTGCCAGCAGCCAGCAGGGGAGGGGATCCGGATATGGCTACACCTTC
.	.	TRBV28	TRBJ1-2	CASILDRGRPYGYTF	TGTGCCAGCATCTTGGACCGCGGCAGACCCTATGGCTACACCTTC
TRBD1	.	TRBV6-8	TRBJ1-5	CASLQGAGNQPQHF	TGTGCCAGCCTGCAGGGGGCTGGCAATCAGCCCCAGCATTTT
.	.	TRBV21-1	TRBJ2-2	CASSTLDRGLSGELFF	TGTGCCAGCAGCACTCTGGACAGGGGGCTCTCCGGGGAGCTGTTTTTT
.	few	TRBV14	TRBJ1-3	CASSPRTNSGNTIYF	TGTGCCAGCAGCCCGAGGACGAACTCTGGAAACACCATATATTTT
.	many	TRBV11-3	TRBJ2-3	CASSLGANTDTQYF	TGTGCCAGCAGCCTTGGGGCGAACACAGATACGCAGTATTTT
.	once	TRBV29-1	TRBJ2-5	CSVEGWATRQPQETQYF	TGCAGCGTTGAGGGGTGGGCGACGAGACAGCCACAAGAGACCCAGTACTTC
.	.	TRBV18	TRBJ2-1	CASSPPPFGNEQFF	TGTGCCAGCTCACCGCCGCCCTTTGGGAATGAGCAGTTCTTC
.	many	TRBV6-8	TRBJ1-2	CASSEGGAHYGYTF	TGTGCCAGCAGCGAGGGGGGGGCTCACTATGGCTACACCTTC
.	.	TRBV19	TRBJ1-5	CASSYLGWGSNQPQHF	TGTGCCAGTAGTTATTTGGGGTGGGGCAGCAATCAGCCCCAGCATTTT
.	few	TRBV9	TRBJ2-2	CASRRGQYTGELFF	TGTGCCAGCAGGCGAGGACAGTACACCGGGGAGCTGTTTTTT
TRBD1	many	TRBV6-1	TRBJ2-5	CASSEAVRDRPGETQYF	TGTGCCAGCAGTGAAGCGGTCCGGGACAGACCCGGGGAGACCCAGTACTTC
.	once	TRBV11-3	TRBJ2-1	CASSLRGGSYNEQFF	TGTGCCAGCAGCTTAAGGGGGGGATCCTACAATGAGCAGTTCTTC
.	.	TRBV7-5	TRBJ1-1	CASSFGTGNTEAFF	.
.	.	TRBV10-2	TRBJ2-1	CASSEGAFYNEQFF	TGCGCCAGCAGTGAAGGGGCGTTCTACAATGAGCAGTTCTTC
.	few	TRBV4-3	TRBJ1-5	CASSQDLRSRQPQHF	TGCGCCAGCAGCCAAGATCTTCGCAGCAGACAGCCCCAGCATTTT
.	once	TRBV18	TRBJ2-1	CASYQRLESYNEQFF	TGTGCCAGCTACCAGCGACTAGAGTCCTACAATGAGCAGTTCTTC
.	few	TRBV6-8	TRBJ1-1	CASSQLRGRANTEAFF	TGTGCCAGCAGTCAACTCAGGGGAAGAGCCAACACTGAAGCTTTCTTT
TRBD1	.	TRBV19	TRBJ2-6	CASSIDRAGANVLTF	TGTGCCAGTAGTATCGACAGGGCTGGGGCCAACGTCCTGACTTTC
TRBD1	many	TRBV6-7	TRBJ1-5	CASSPQGVRQPQHF	TGTGCCAGCAGTCCACAGGGGGTAAGACAGCCCCAGCATTTT
.	.	TRBV28	TRBJ1-1	CASSVLSNTEAFF	TGTGCCAGCAGTGTCCTTTCTAACACTGAAGCTTTCTTT
.	.	TRBV6-8	TRBJ1-1	CASSDVSGVSEAFF	TGTGCCAGCAGTGACGTATCAGGGGTCTCTGAAGCTTTCTTT
.	few	TRBV6-4	TRBJ2-1	CASSYSHQDGGNEQFF	TGTGCCAGCAGTTACTCCCACCAGGACGGAGGCAATGAGCAGTTCTTC
.	few	TRBV28	TRBJ1-5	CASSASGQYNQPQHF	TGTGCCAGCAGTGCCTCAGGCCAGTACAATCAGCCCCAGCATTTT
TRBD2	.	TRBV5-1	TRBJ2-3	CASSSSGGTSTDTQYF	TGCGCCAGCAGCTCTAGCGGGGGAACAAGCACAGATACGCAGTATTTT
TRBD1	.	TRBV4-1	TRBJ1-1	CASSQTGDTEAFF	TGCGCCAGCAGCCAAACAGGGGACACTGAAGCTTTCTTT
.	many	TRBV6-8	TRBJ1-3	CASSYNSHDPSGNTIYF	TGTGCCAGCAGTTACAATTCCCATGACCCCTCTGGAAACACCATATATTTT
TRBD2	.	TRBV29-1	TRBJ2-3	CSVEFKEGLSSTDTQYF	TGCAGCGTTGAATTTAAAGAGGGACTATCTAGCACAGATACGCAGTATTTT
.	many	TRBV7-6	TRBJ1-5	CASSLSVKGFDNQPQHF	TGTGCCAGCAGCTTATCAGTTAAGGGGTTCGACAATCAGCCCCAGCATTTT
.	.	TRBV27	TRBJ1-5	CASSLTGSGNQPQHF	TGTGCCAGCAGTCTTACAGGGTCGGGCAATCAGCCCCAGCATTTT
.	.	TRBV9	TRBJ2-2	CASSGVAANTGELFF	TGTGCCAGCAGCGGGGTAGCGGCGAACACCGGGGAGCTGTTTTTT
.	.	TRBV28	TRBJ1-3	CASTHWENLYGNTIYF	TGTGCCAGCACCCACTGGGAGAATCTCTATGGAAACACCATATATTTT
.	few	TRBV6-8	TRBJ1-2	CASSYSRDSYGYTF	TGTGCCAGCAGTTACTCGAGGGACTCCTATGGCTACACCTTC